Presented here are 4 T cell receptor beta chains from one specimen sequenced in a study of blood T cell repertoires in COVID-19. The table came from immunoSEQ multiplex PCR; TCRdb's copy has only in-frame clones and leaves some out. Counted here are roughly 250,000 clones, 70% to 90% occurring once; the ten biggest clones make up 0.87%. The sample comprised peripheral blood. These receptors were obtained from a human donor with COVID-19, enrolled during active disease. The donor label of this sample is uncertain.

The V call is TRBV9, the J call TRBJ2-3; 7 positions match TRBD2. V shed 0 bases, J shed 3 bases, and the junction held 7 bases outside the gene matches. Germline lookup yields CDR1 SGDLS and CDR2 YYNGEE. The CDR3 sequence is 16 residues long. The CDR3 nucleotides read TGTGCCAGCAGCGTAGGTGCGGCGGGAGAAACAGATACGCAGTATTTT. Encoded protein: CASSVGAAGETDTQYF.

This clone turned up a few times. V is TRBV18 and J is TRBJ1-3, with D hard to call. Germline CDR1 reads KGHSH; CDR2 reads LQKENI. V shed 6 bases and J shed 11 bases, with 23 bases lying between them. The length of the CDR3 is 15 residues. The CDR3 sequence: CASSPPVMLSMSIYF. The CDR3 DNA reads TGTGCCAGCTCGCCGCCGGTCATGCTCTCGATGTCCATATATTTT.

The chain combines TRBV24-1 with TRBJ2-7, with no clear D. Per the germline V gene, CDR1 is KGHDR and CDR2 is SFDVKD. The CDR3 has 18 residues. Trimming removed 0 bases from V and 0 bases from J, with 17 bases in between. The CDR3 DNA is TGTGCCACCAGTGATTTGAAAATTCAGCAGGTTCTCTCCTACGAGCAGTACTTC. Its protein product is CATSDLKIQQVLSYEQYF.

The V and J genes are TRBV7-9 and TRBJ2-1; 7 bases map to TRBD2. The germline gives CDR1 SEHNR, CDR2 FQNEAQ (reference sequence). V shed 1 base, J shed 8 bases, and the junction held 8 bases outside the gene matches. The CDR3 contains 15 residues. CDR3 coding DNA: TGTGCCAGCAGCTTAGTTTCTAGCGGAGGGGATGAGCAGTTCTTC. This encodes CASSLVSSGGDEQFF.